This TCR beta chain was documented in a study of T cell responses to AZD1222 COVID-19 vaccine. The germline V gene has CDR1 SGHRS and CDR2 YFSETQ. CDR3 length: 15 amino acids. Assay: immunoSEQ multiplex PCR; the TCRdb copy retains only in-frame clones and omits some. The sample lists about 140,000 clones, approximately 90% occurring once. This clone appeared once. Its antigen is undetermined. The junction departs from germline at one end; a sequencing error may be responsible. Findings of the study overall: Reportedly, nearly half of unique spike TCRs recognized epitopes outside B.1.351/B.1.1.7 mutations. Among vaccine-associated CD4 TCRs, coverage spanned spike, with dominance at 160-218 and 743-854.

The sequencing here drew on peripheral blood, taken on day 0 of AZD1222 vaccination. This TCR derives from an adult in good health. The V and J genes are TRBV5-1 and TRBJ2-1; D is unresolved. The DNA for the CDR3 is TGCGCCAGCACCTTGGACGCGAGCTCCTACAATGAGCAGTTCTTC. It translates to CASTLDASSYNEQFF.